These T cell receptor beta chains were read from a single sample in a study of monozygotic twins with cystic fibrosis. Profiled with immunoSEQ multiplex PCR; TCRdb holds only in-frame clones, not every one. The sample has nearly 25,000 clones; under 95% are singletons. What was sequenced was blood. All receptors derive from a girl aged 2 to 10 with cystic fibrosis. CDR3s include the opening cysteine and the closing phenylalanine or tryptophan. D genes are given only for firm matches. The size of a clone is reported for some rows only, either as once, few or many, or as a class for expanded clones.

>-|TRBV4-2|TRBJ2-3|TRBD2
CASSLTSGGSSDTQYF
TGTGCCAGCAGCCTGACTAGCGGGGGGTCATCAGATACGCAGTATTTT
>-|TRBV6-6|TRBJ1-1|TRBD1
CASSLSRGGAQTEAFF
TGTGCCAGCAGTTTATCCCGAGGGGGCGCCCAAACTGAAGCTTTCTTT
>-|TRBV19|TRBJ1-1|TRBD1
CASSIRDRATGAFF
TGTGCCAGTAGTATCCGGGACAGAGCCACAGGGGCTTTCTTT
>-|TRBV7-8|TRBJ2-2|-
CASSLSATGELFF
TGTGCCAGCAGCTTATCGGCCACCGGGGAGCTGTTTTTT
>-|TRBV6-1|TRBJ1-2|-
CASSEWPGFYGYTF
TGTGCCAGCAGTGAGTGGCCAGGGTTCTATGGCTACACCTTC
>-|TRBV4-3|TRBJ1-3|-
CASSQDQGVSSGNTIYF
TGCGCCAGCAGCCAAGATCAGGGCGTAAGCTCTGGAAACACCATATATTTT
>-|TRBV5-4|TRBJ2-3|-
CASSLGRTFPDTQYF
TGTGCCAGCAGCTTGGGTAGGACGTTTCCAGATACGCAGTATTTT
>-|TRBV19|TRBJ1-2|-
CATRSNYGYTF
TGTGCCACCAGATCTAACTATGGCTACACCTTC
>-|TRBV2|TRBJ2-2|-
CASKGTSNTGELFF
TGTGCCAGCAAAGGTACCTCGAACACCGGGGAGCTGTTTTTT
>-|TRBV30|TRBJ1-1|-
CAWNEGSNTEAFF
TGTGCCTGGAACGAGGGATCGAACACTGAAGCTTTCTTT
>-|TRBV2|TRBJ1-2|-
CASVGDYYGYTF
TGTGCCAGCGTAGGGGATTACTATGGCTACACCTTC
>-|TRBV27|TRBJ1-2|TRBD1
CASSPSLTGGDGYTF
TGTGCCAGCAGTCCCAGCCTGACAGGGGGGGATGGCTACACCTTC
>-|TRBV9|TRBJ2-1|TRBD2
CASSVGLATYNEQFF
TGTGCCAGCAGCGTAGGACTAGCGACCTACAATGAGCAGTTCTTC
>-|TRBV20-1|TRBJ2-1|-
CSAPVGNEQFF
TGCAGTGCCCCTGTAGGGAATGAGCAGTTCTTC
>-|TRBV6-6|TRBJ2-3|-
CASRKKGDTQYF
TGTGCCAGCAGAAAGAAGGGGGATACGCAGTATTTT
>-|TRBV5-1|TRBJ2-1|-
CASSLLQGQGNEQFF
TGCGCCAGCAGCTTGCTCCAGGGCCAGGGCAATGAGCAGTTCTTC
>-|TRBV5-4|TRBJ2-6|-
CASSLTARGSGANVLTF
TGTGCCAGCAGCCTAACTGCCCGAGGCTCTGGGGCCAACGTCCTGACTTTC
>-|TRBV19|TRBJ2-7|TRBD2
CASSSTGGYEQYF
TGTGCCAGTAGTTCCACGGGGGGCTACGAGCAGTACTTC
>-|TRBV10-1|TRBJ2-2|-
CASSKKITGELFF
TGCGCCAGCAGCAAAAAAATTACCGGGGAGCTGTTTTTT
>-|TRBV11-2|TRBJ1-2|-
CASSSPKGNYGYTF
TGTGCCAGCAGCTCACCTAAGGGGAACTATGGCTACACCTTC
>few|TRBV4-2|TRBJ2-2|TRBD2
CASSQEAPGGANTGELFF
TGTGCCAGCAGCCAAGAGGCGCCGGGGGGGGCCAACACCGGGGAGCTGTTTTTT
>-|TRBV7-2|TRBJ2-5|TRBD2
CASSPGTSGGEETQYF
TGTGCCAGCAGCCCAGGGACTAGCGGGGGGGAAGAGACCCAGTACTTC